This T cell receptor beta chain was profiled in a study of shared clonotypes between healthy human individuals. Study-wide points: Among donors, sharing of clonotypes was expected to be affected by sequencing depth. Sample collection involved blood only; tissue repertoires are likely different. Generation probabilities were higher for clonotypes shared across all four sorted-subset donors than for unshared ones.

The table came from immunoSEQ multiplex PCR; TCRdb's copy has only in-frame clones and leaves some out. The sample carries a few hundred thousand clones, under 80% recorded once. Comment on this clone: As yet, its antigen is unknown.

CDR1 and CDR2 (germline): SGHNT, YYREEE (reference sequence). The ends were cut back, 1 base at V and 2 bases at J, with 11 bases in the middle. This CDR3 has 15 residues. This sequence originates from a young man in good health. The rearrangement links TRBV5-4 to TRBJ2-3, with D tentatively TRBD1 (5 bases). The sequenced sample consisted of memory CD4+ T cells sorted from blood. The subset is: CD45RA-negative fraction. The CDR3 sequence is CASSLWVGATDTQYF. CDR3 nucleotides: TGTGCCAGCAGCTTGTGGGTTGGGGCCACAGATACGCAGTATTTT.